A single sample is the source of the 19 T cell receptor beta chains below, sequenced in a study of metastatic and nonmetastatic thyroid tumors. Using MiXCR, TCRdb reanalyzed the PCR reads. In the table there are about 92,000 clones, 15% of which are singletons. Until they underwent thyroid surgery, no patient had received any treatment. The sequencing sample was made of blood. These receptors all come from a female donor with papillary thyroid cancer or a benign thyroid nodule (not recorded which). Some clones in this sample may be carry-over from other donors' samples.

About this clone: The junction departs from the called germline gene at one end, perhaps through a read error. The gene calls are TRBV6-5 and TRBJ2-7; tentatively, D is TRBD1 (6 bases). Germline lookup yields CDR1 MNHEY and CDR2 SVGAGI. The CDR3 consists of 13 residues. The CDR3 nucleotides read TGTGCAAGCAGTTGGACAGCGGACTACGAGCAGTACTTC. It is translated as CASSWTADYEQYF.

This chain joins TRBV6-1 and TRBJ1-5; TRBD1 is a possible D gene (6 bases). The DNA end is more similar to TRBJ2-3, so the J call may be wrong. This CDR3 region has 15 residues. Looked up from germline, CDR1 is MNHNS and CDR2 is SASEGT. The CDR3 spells CASSHLGTHNQTQYF. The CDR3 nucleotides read TGTGCCAGCAGCCACCTCGGGACACATAATCAGACCCAGTATTTT.

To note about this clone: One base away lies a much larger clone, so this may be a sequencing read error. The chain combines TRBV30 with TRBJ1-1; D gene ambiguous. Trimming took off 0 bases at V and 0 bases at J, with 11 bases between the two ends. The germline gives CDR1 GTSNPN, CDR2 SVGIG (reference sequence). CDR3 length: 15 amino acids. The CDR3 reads CAWSVSCSMNTEAFF. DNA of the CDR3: TGTGCCTGGAGTGTATCCTGTTCCATGAACACTGAAGCTTTCTTT.

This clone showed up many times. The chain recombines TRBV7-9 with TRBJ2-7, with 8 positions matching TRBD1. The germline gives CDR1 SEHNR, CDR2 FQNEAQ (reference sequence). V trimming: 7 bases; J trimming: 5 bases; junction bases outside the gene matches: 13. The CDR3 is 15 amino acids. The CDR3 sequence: CASTPQKDRADEQYF. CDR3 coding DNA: TGTGCCAGCACCCCCCAAAAGGACAGGGCAGACGAGCAGTACTTC. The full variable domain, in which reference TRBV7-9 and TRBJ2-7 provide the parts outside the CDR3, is DTGVSQNPRHKITKRGQNVTFRCDPISEHNRLYWYRQTLGQGPEFLTYFQNEAQLEKSRLLSDRFSAERPKGSFSTLEIQRTEQGDSAMYLCASTPQKDRADEQYFGPGTRLTVT.

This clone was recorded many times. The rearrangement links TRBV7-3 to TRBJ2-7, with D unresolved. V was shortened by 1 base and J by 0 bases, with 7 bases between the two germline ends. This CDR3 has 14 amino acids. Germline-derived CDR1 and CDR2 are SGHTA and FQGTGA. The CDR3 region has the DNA TGTGCCAGCAGCTTAAGGGCGGACTCCTACGAGCAGTACTTC. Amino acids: CASSLRADSYEQYF.

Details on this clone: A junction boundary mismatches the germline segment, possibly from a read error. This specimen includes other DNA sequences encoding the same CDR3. This chain's CDR3 is CASSSILNRVDNTAGELFF. CDR3 sequence (DNA): TGTGCCAGCAGCTCTATCCTGAACAGGGTCGATAACACAGCCGGCGAGCTGTTTTTT. The chain employs TRBV11-1 and TRBJ2-2; tentative D call: TRBD1 (6 bases). CDR3 size: 19 residues. Germline CDR1 reads SGHAT; CDR2 reads FQDESV (reference sequence).

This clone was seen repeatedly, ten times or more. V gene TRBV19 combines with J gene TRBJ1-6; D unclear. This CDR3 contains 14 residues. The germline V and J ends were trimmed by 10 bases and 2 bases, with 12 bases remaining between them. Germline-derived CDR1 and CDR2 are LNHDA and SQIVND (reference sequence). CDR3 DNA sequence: TGTGCCACCCCCCGATCGCCCTATAATTCACCCCTCCACTTT. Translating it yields CATPRSPYNSPLHF.

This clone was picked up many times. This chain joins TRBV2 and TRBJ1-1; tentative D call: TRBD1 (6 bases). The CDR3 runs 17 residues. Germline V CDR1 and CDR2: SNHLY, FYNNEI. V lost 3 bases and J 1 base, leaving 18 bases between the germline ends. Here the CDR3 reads CASSDGAQGRWNTEAFF. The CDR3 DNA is TGTGCCAGCAGTGACGGGGCCCAGGGGAGGTGGAACACTGAAGCTTTCTTT.

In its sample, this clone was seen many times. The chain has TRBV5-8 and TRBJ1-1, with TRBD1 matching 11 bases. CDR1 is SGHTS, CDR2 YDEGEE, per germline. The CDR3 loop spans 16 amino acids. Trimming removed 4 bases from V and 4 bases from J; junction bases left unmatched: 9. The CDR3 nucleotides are TGTGCCAGCAGCCCGGACAGGGGGCATTCGAGCACTGAAGCTTTCTTT. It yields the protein CASSPDRGHSSTEAFF.

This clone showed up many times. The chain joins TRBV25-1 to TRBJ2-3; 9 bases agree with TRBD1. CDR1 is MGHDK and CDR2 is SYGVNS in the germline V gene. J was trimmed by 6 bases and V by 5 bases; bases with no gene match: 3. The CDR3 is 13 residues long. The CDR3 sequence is CASSKTGGDTQYF. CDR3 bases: TGTGCCAGCAGTAAAACAGGGGGCGATACGCAGTATTTT.

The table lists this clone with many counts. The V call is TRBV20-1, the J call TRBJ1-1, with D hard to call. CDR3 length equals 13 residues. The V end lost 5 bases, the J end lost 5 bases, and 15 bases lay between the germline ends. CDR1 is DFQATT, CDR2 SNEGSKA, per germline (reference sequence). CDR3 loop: CSALGSRRTEAFF. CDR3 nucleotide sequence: TGCAGTGCTCTCGGGTCCCGGCGTACTGAAGCTTTCTTT.

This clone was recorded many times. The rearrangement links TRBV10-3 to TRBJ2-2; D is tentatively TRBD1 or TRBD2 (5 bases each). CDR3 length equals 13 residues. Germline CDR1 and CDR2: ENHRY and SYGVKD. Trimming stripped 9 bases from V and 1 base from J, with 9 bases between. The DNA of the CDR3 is TGTGCCATTTCGAGGGGGAACACCGGGGAGCTGTTTTTT. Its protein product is CAISRGNTGELFF.

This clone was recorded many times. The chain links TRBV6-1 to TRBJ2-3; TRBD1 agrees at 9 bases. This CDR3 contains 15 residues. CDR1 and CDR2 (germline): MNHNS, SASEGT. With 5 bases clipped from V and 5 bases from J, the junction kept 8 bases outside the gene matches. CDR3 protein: CASSTGTGSRDTQYF. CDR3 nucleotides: TGTGCCAGCAGTACCGGGACAGGGTCCAGAGATACGCAGTATTTT.

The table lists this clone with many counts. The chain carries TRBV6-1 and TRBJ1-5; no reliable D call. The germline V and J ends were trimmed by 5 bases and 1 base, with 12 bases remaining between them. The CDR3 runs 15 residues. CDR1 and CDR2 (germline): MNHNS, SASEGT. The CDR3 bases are TGTGCCAGCAGTCCCTCCTACGTGAGCAATCAGCCCCAGCATTTT. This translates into CASSPSYVSNQPQHF.

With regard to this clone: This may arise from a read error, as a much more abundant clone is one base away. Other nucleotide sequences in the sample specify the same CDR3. CDR3 DNA sequence: TGTGCCAGCGGGATGATACTCACAGATACACAGTATTTT. Translating it yields CASGMILTDTQYF. The chain joins TRBV7-2 to TRBJ2-3, with D uncertain. CDR3 length equals 13 residues. From germline, CDR1 is SGHTA and CDR2 FQGNSA.

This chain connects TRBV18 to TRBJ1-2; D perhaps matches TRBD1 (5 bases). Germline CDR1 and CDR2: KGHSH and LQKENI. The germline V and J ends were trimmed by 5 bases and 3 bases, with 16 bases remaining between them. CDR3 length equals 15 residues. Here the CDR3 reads CASSGRQLRYYGYTF. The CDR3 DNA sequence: TGTGCCAGCTCAGGACGACAGTTGAGGTACTATGGCTACACCTTC.

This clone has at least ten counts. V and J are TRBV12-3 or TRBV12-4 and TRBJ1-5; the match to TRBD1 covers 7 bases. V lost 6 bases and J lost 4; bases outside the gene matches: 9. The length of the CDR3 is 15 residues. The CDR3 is CASRWGQSKNQPQHF. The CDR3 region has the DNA TGTGCCAGCAGGTGGGGACAGAGCAAGAATCAGCCCCAGCATTTT.

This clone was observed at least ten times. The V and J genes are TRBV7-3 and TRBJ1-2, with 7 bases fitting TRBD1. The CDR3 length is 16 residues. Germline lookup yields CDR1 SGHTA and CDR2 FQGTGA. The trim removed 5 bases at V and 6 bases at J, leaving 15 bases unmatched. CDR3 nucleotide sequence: TGTGCCAGCAGCCTTCAACCTCAGACAGGGCCGGATGGCTACACCTTC. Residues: CASSLQPQTGPDGYTF.

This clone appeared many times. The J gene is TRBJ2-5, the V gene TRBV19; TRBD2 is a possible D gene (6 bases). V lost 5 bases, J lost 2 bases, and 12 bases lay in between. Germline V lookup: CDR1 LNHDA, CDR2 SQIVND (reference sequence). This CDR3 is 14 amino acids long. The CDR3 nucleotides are TGTGCCAGTAGTTCCCGACTAGAACAAGAGACCCAGTACTTC. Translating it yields CASSSRLEQETQYF. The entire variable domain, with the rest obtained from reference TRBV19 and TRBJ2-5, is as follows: DGGITQSPKYLFRKEGQNVTLSCEQNLNHDAMYWYRQDPGQGLRLIYYSQIVNDFQKGDIAEGYSVSREKKESFPLTVTSAQKNPTAFYLCASSSRLEQETQYFGPGTRLLVL.